These 16 T cell receptor beta chains came from one sample sequenced in a study of T cells in tumors after PD-1 blockade. Some clones are missing from TCRdb's copy, which holds only in-frame ones; the method was immunoSEQ multiplex PCR. The table has around 50,000 clones, more than 75% seen once; the top ten hold approximately 15%. The specimen was PBMCs, collected before anti-PD-1 treatment. These receptor sequences come from a human donor with basal cell carcinoma.

CDR3 bases: TGTGCCAGCAGCTTGGGGAGGGGGCGGTACGAGCAGTACTTC. As protein: CASSLGRGRYEQYF. The gene calls are TRBV5-6 and TRBJ2-7; the D gene is possibly TRBD1 (7 bases). Germline loops: CDR1 SGHDT, CDR2 YYEEEE. The CDR3 is 14 residues long. V was clipped by 0 bases and J by 4 bases, with 11 bases between them.

The chain is built from TRBV15 and TRBJ2-1; 9 bases line up with TRBD2. Germline V CDR1 and CDR2: LNHNV, YYDKDF (reference sequence). CDR3 length: 16 residues. Trimming removed 0 bases from V and 6 bases from J; junction bases left unmatched: 6. CDR3 loop: CATSRELASGANEQFF. Here the CDR3 DNA reads TGTGCCACCAGCAGAGAATTGGCTAGCGGGGCCAATGAGCAGTTCTTC.

This sequence joins TRBV28 and TRBJ1-1; D is unclear. Germline values: CDR1 MDHEN, CDR2 SYDVKM. CDR3 length: 11 amino acids. V lost 3 bases, J lost 4 bases, and 3 bases lay in between. As DNA, the CDR3 is TGTGCCAGCAGTTTCACCACTGAAGCTTTCTTT. The encoded protein is CASSFTTEAFF.

The chain combines TRBV28 with TRBJ1-1; D not resolved. V was trimmed by 2 bases and J by 6 bases, leaving 16 bases between them. Germline V CDR1 and CDR2: MDHEN, SYDVKM. The CDR3 loop spans 15 amino acids. CDR3 nucleotide sequence: TGTGCCAGCAGTTTAAGTAGTCAGGCAATGGCTGAAGCTTTCTTT. Protein product: CASSLSSQAMAEAFF.

This clone was seen ten or more times. The chain couples TRBV7-9 to TRBJ2-1; D is ambiguous. CDR1 is SEHNR and CDR2 is FQNEAQ in the germline V gene (reference sequence). This CDR3 spans 13 amino acids. V lost 5 bases to trimming and J lost 9 bases, with 14 bases between them. CDR3 bases: TGTGCCAGCAGCCCGACTGGGTATGGTGAGCAGTTCTTC. It yields the protein CASSPTGYGEQFF.

This clone came up once. Additional DNA sequences in this sample encode the identical CDR3. The chain carries TRBV9 and TRBJ1-2; possibly TRBD1 for D (5 bases). CDR3 length equals 13 residues. The germline V and J ends were trimmed by 2 bases and 3 bases, with 8 bases remaining between them. CDR1 is SGDLS and CDR2 is YYNGEE in the germline V gene. In DNA form, the CDR3 reads TGTGCCAGCAGCGTCGGGACGGACTATGGCTACACCTTC. It yields the protein CASSVGTDYGYTF.

The CDR3 DNA reads TGTGCCAGCAGTGAAGTAGGACAGATTCTTCTGCCCCAGCATTTT. Translation gives CASSEVGQILLPQHF. The chain recombines TRBV6-1 with TRBJ1-5; perhaps TRBD1 as D (6 bases). CDR1 is MNHNS, CDR2 SASEGT, per germline. The CDR3 contains 15 residues. V lost 1 base, J lost 9 bases, and 16 bases lay in between.

This clone was detected only a few times. The V call is TRBV5-1, the J call TRBJ1-1; D is uncertain. CDR3 length: 14 amino acids. With 0 bases removed from V and 0 bases from J, the gap between germline ends came to 6 bases. Looked up from germline, CDR1 is SGHRS and CDR2 is YFSETQ. CDR3 nucleotide sequence: TGCGCCAGCAGCTTGGAACCCATGAACACTGAAGCTTTCTTT. This codes for CASSLEPMNTEAFF.

The chain recombines TRBV5-1 with TRBJ2-3; the match to TRBD2 covers 12 bases. This CDR3 has 17 amino acids. V shed 5 bases and J 4 bases; nucleotides not matched to a gene: 11. Germline V CDR1 and CDR2: SGHRS, YFSETQ. The CDR3 loop reads CASRRGLAGTAADTQYF. In nucleotides, the CDR3 is TGCGCCAGCAGGAGGGGACTAGCGGGTACGGCCGCAGATACGCAGTATTTT.

The chain has TRBV2 and TRBJ1-5; D gene uncertain. Trimming took off 0 bases at V and 8 bases at J, with 11 bases between the two ends. Germline CDR1 SNHLY, CDR2 FYNNEI. CDR3 size: 14 residues. CDR3: CASSEATGREPQHF. CDR3 DNA: TGTGCCAGCAGTGAAGCCACGGGTCGGGAGCCCCAGCATTTT.

V usage is TRBV3-1 (or the pseudogene TRBV3-2) and J usage is TRBJ1-2, with 7 bases matching TRBD1. The CDR3 is 14 amino acids. Germline CDR1 and CDR2: LGHDT and YNNKEL (reference sequence). After removal of 2 bases from V and 8 bases from J, the junction contained 8 bases not matched to a gene. CDR3 sequence: CASSQLTGPGGYTF. The CDR3 DNA reads TGTGCCAGCAGCCAATTGACAGGGCCCGGAGGCTACACCTTC.

This sequence joins TRBV5-1 and TRBJ2-3; 7 nucleotides match TRBD1. There are 15 residues in the CDR3. Germline values: CDR1 SGHRS, CDR2 YFSETQ. The V and J ends lost 4 bases and 6 bases, in that order; junction bases with no gene match: 11. The CDR3 loop reads CASSLTSATGDTQYF. CDR3 sequence (DNA): TGCGCCAGCAGCCTTACGTCGGCGACAGGGGATACGCAGTATTTT.

The chain carries TRBV2 and TRBJ1-1; D is unresolved. There are 12 residues in the CDR3. V was trimmed by 7 bases and J by 1 base, leaving 7 bases between them. Germline V gene sequence: CDR1 SNHLY, CDR2 FYNNEI. CDR3 residues: CASKITNTEAFF. The CDR3 region has the DNA TGTGCCAGCAAAATCACGAACACTGAAGCTTTCTTT.

The chain is built from TRBV5-6 and TRBJ1-1; unclear D gene. Germline V gene lookup returns CDR1 SGHDT and CDR2 YYEEEE. The CDR3 covers 13 residues. The V and J ends lost 4 bases and 7 bases respectively, with 14 bases between them. The CDR3 coding sequence is TGTGCCAGCAGCATCGGAGGGCAAGGTGAAGCTTTCTTT. Its translation: CASSIGGQGEAFF.

This chain links TRBV2 with TRBJ2-5, with 10 nucleotides matching TRBD2. V was clipped by 6 bases and J by 0 bases; unmatched bases: 7. CDR3 length equals 16 residues. In germline, CDR1 is SNHLY, CDR2 FYNNEI. CDR3 in DNA: TGTGCCAGCAGGTGGGATACTAGCGGGGACCAAGAGACCCAGTACTTC. Translating gives CASRWDTSGDQETQYF.

V and J are TRBV18 and TRBJ1-1; 8 nucleotides agree with TRBD1. After removal of 5 bases from V and 6 bases from J, the junction contained 5 bases not matched to a gene. The CDR3 spans 13 residues. Germline V gives CDR1 KGHSH, CDR2 LQKENI. The CDR3 DNA sequence: TGTGCCAGCTCATTGGACAGGGTGGCTGAAGCTTTCTTT. Amino acids: CASSLDRVAEAFF.